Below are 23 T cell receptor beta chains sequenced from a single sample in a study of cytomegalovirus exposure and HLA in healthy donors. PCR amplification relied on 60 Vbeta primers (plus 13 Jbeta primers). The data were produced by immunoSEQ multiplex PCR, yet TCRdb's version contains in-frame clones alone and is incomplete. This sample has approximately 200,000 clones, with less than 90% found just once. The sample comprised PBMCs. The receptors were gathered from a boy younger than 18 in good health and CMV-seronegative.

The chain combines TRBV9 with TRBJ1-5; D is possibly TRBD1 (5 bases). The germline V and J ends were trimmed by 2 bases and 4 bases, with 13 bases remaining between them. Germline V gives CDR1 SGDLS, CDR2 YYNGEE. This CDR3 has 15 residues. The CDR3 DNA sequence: TGTGCCAGCAGCGTTGGAGAACACAGGAATCAGCCCCAGCATTTT. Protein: CASSVGEHRNQPQHF.

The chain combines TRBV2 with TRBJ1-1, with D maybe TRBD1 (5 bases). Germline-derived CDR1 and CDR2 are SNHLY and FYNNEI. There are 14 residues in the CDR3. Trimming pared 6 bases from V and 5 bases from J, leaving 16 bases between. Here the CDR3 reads CASRLTNQGTEAFF. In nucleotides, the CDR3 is TGTGCCAGCAGGCTCACTAATCAGGGAACTGAAGCTTTCTTT.

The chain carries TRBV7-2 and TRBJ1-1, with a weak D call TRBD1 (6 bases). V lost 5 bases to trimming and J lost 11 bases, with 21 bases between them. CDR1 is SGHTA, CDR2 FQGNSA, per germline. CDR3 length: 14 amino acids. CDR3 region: CASSPSRGALSAFF. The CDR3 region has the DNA TGTGCCAGCAGCCCAAGTCGGGGGGCCTTGAGTGCTTTCTTT.

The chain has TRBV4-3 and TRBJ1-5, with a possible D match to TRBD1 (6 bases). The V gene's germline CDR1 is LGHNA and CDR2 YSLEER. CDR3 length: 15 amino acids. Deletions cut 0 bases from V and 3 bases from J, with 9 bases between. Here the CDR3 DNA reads TGCGCCAGCAGCCAAGAGGGACATATCAATCAGCCCCAGCATTTT. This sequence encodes CASSQEGHINQPQHF.

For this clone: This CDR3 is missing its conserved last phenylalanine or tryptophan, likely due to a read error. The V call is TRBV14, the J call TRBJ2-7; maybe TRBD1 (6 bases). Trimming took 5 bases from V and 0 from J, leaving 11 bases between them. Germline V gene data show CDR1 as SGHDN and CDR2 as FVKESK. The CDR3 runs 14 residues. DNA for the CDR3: TGTGCCAGCAGCGCCTACAGGGCCTCCTACGAGCAGTACCTC. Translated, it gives CASSAYRASYEQYL.

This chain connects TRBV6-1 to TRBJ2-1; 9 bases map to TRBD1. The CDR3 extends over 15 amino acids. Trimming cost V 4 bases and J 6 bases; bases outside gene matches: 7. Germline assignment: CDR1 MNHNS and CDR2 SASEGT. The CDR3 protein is CASSAAGQGGNEQFF. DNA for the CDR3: TGTGCCAGCAGTGCTGCGGGACAGGGCGGCAATGAGCAGTTCTTC.

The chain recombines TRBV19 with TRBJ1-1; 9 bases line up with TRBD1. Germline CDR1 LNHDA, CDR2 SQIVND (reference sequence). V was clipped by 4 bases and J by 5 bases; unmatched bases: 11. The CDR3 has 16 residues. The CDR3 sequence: CASSTGQGLLGTEAFF. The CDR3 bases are TGTGCCAGTAGTACGGGACAGGGTCTCCTCGGGACTGAAGCTTTCTTT.

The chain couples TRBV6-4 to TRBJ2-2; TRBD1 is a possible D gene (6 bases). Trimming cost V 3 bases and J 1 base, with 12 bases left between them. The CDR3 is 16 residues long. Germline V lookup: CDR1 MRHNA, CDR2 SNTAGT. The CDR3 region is CASSEAPGQNTGELFF. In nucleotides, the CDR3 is TGTGCCAGCAGTGAAGCCCCGGGACAGAACACCGGGGAGCTGTTTTTT.

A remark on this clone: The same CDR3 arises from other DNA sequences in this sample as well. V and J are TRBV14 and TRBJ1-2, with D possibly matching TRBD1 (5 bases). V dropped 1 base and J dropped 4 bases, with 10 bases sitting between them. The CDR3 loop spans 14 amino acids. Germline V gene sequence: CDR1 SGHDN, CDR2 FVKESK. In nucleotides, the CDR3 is TGTGCCAGCAGCCAAGCGGGGACTGCCTATGGCTACACCTTC. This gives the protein CASSQAGTAYGYTF.

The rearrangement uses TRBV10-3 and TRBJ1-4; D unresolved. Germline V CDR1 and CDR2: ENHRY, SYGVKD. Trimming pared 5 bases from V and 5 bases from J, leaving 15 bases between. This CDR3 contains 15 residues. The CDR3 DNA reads TGTGCCATCAGTACTGACATAGGAACGAATGAAAAACTGTTTTTT. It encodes CAISTDIGTNEKLFF.

Here the CDR3 DNA reads TGTGCCAGCAGCCCAAAAAGGCAGGGTATCCAGTACTTC. Its translation: CASSPKRQGIQYF. This chain joins TRBV14 and TRBJ2-5, with D possibly being TRBD1 (5 bases). This CDR3 spans 13 amino acids. Germline lookup yields CDR1 SGHDN and CDR2 FVKESK. Trimming shortened V by 4 bases and J by 10 bases, and 16 bases separated the two germline ends.

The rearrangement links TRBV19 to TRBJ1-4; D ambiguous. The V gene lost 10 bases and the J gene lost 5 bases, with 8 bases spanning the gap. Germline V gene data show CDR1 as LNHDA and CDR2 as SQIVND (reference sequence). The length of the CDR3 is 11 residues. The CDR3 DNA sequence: TGTGCCACCCGGCGGAATGAAAAACTGTTTTTT. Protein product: CATRRNEKLFF.

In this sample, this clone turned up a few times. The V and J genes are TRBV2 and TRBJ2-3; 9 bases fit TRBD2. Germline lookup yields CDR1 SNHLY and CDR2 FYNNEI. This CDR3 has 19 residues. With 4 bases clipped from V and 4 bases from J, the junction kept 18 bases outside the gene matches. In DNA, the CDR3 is TGTGCCAGCAGTGGAGACCCTCCGGGACTAGCAAAGGGAGCAGATACGCAGTATTTT. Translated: CASSGDPPGLAKGADTQYF.

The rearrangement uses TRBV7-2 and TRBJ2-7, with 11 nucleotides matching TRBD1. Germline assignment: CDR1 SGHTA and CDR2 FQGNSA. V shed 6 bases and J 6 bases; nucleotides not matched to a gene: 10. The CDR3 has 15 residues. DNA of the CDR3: TGTGCCAGCAGACCCGCCGGGACAGGGGGGCGCGAGCAGTACTTC. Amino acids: CASRPAGTGGREQYF.

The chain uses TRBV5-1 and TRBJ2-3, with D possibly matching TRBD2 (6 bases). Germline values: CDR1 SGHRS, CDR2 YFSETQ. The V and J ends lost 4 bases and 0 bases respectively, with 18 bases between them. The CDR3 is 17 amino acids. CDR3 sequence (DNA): TGCGCCAGCAGCGCCGGGACGGGGGATACTAGCACAGATACGCAGTATTTT. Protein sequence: CASSAGTGDTSTDTQYF.

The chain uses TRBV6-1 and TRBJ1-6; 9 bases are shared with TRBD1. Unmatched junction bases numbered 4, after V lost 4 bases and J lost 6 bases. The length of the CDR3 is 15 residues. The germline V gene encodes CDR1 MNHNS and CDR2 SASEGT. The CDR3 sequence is CASSVAGQGNSPLHF. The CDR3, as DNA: TGTGCCAGCAGTGTGGCGGGACAGGGTAATTCACCCCTCCACTTT.

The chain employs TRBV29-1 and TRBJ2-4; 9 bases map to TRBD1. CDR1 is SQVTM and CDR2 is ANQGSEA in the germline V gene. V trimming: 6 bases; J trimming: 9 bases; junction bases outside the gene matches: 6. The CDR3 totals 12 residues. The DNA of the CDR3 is TGCAGCGTGGGACAGGGAAGTGGCATTCAGTACTTC. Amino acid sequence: CSVGQGSGIQYF.

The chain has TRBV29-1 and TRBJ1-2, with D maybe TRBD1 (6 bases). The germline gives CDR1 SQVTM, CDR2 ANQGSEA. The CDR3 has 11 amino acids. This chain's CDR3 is CSAVYRDGYTF. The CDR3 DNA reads TGCAGTGCTGTCTACAGGGATGGCTACACCTTC.

CDR3: CASSLVPAGLVETQYF. CDR3 sequence (DNA): TGTGCCAGCAGCTTAGTCCCAGCGGGATTGGTAGAGACCCAGTACTTC. The chain couples TRBV7-2 to TRBJ2-5; 7 bases map to TRBD2. Germline V gene lookup returns CDR1 SGHTA and CDR2 FQGNSA. The CDR3 length is 16 residues. The J segment lost 4 bases and the V segment lost 1 base, leaving 9 bases of the junction unmatched.

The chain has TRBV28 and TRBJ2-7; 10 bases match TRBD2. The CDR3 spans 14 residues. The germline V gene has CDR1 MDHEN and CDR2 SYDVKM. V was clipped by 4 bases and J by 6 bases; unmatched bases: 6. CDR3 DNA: TGTGCCAGCAGTTCCCCGGGACTAGCGTTCGAGCAGTACTTC. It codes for CASSSPGLAFEQYF.

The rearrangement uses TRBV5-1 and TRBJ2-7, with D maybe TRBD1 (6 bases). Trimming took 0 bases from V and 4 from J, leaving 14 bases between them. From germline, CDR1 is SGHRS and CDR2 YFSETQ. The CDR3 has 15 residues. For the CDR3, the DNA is TGCGCCAGCAGCTTGGCGGTAGGGGGTGAATACGAGCAGTACTTC. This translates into CASSLAVGGEYEQYF.

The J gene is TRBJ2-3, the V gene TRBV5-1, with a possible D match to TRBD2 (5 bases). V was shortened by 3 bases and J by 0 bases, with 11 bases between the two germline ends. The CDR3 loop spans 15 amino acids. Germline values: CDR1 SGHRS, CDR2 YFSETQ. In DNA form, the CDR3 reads TGCGCCAGCAGCTCCTACGGGGTTAGCACAGATACGCAGTATTTT. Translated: CASSSYGVSTDTQYF.

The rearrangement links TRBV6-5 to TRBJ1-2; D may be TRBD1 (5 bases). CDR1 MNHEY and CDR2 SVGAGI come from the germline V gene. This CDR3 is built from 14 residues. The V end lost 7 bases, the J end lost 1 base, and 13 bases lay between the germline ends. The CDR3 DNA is TGTGCCAGCAAATCCGGGGGGGATAACTATGGCTACACCTTC. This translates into CASKSGGDNYGYTF.